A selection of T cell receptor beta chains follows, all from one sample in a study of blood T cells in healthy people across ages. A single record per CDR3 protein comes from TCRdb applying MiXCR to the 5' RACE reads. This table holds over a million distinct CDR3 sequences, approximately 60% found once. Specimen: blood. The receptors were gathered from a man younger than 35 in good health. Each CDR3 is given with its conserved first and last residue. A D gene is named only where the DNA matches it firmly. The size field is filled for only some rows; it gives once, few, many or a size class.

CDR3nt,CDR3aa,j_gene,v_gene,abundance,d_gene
TGTGCCAGCAGTTACTTACAGAAAACCTACGAGCAGTACTTC,CASSYLQKTYEQYF,TRBJ2-7,TRBV6-2/TRBV6-3,few,.
TGTGCCAGCAGCGTAGAGTTCCCAGAGAATGAGCAGTTCTTC,CASSVEFPENEQFF,TRBJ2-1,TRBV9,.,.
TGTGCCAGCAGCCTGCCTTCCGGGACAGGGGGCTTTTACGAGCAGTACTTC,CASSLPSGTGGFYEQYF,TRBJ2-7,TRBV7-9,.,TRBD1
TGTGCCAGCAGCGTGCGCGCATCCAGGGGTTGGGAGACCCAGTACTTC,CASSVRASRGWETQYF,TRBJ2-5,TRBV7-9,once,.
TGTGCCAGCAGCTTAGACGTGACAGGGACCACAGATACGCAGTATTTT,CASSLDVTGTTDTQYF,TRBJ2-3,TRBV7-9,few,TRBD1
TGCAGTACTGCACTGGGGAATGAGCAGTTCTTC,CSTALGNEQFF,TRBJ2-1,TRBV20-1,.,.
TGCGCCAGCAGCTTGACTACGGCCTCTGGGACCAACGTCCTGACTTTC,CASSLTTASGTNVLTF,TRBJ2-6,TRBV5-1,.,.
TGCGCCAGCAGCCCCTCACTAGCGGGTAGCGGTGAGACCCAGTACTTC,CASSPSLAGSGETQYF,TRBJ2-5,TRBV5-1,once,TRBD2
TGTGCCAGCAGCTCCCCGGGGACGAGCTCCTACAATGAGCAGTACTTC,CASSSPGTSSYNEQYF,TRBJ2-7,TRBV7-2,.,.
TGCAGTGCTTACCTTGACCATAGCGATGGCTACACCTTC,CSAYLDHSDGYTF,TRBJ1-2,TRBV20-1,.,.
TGTGCCATCAGTGAGCGGGAGGGGGGAGTCTACGAGCAGTACTTC,CAISEREGGVYEQYF,TRBJ2-7,TRBV10-3,.,TRBD2
TGTGCCAGCAGCGAAACGCGGGCCGTCTCATATGGCTACACCTTC,CASSETRAVSYGYTF,TRBJ1-2,TRBV6-5,.,.
TGTGCCAGCAGCCAGGGTCCGATTCAGTACTTC,CASSQGPIQYF,TRBJ2-4,TRBV2,few,.
TGTGCCAGCAGTCCCAAACCTTACAATGAGCAGTTCTTC,CASSPKPYNEQFF,TRBJ2-1,TRBV27,.,.
TGTGCCAGCAGTGTAAGTTCGGGGTTAGACGAGCAGTACTTC,CASSVSSGLDEQYF,TRBJ2-7,TRBV25-1,.,.
TGTGCCAGCAGCCAAGGTACAGGGAACAACTACAATGAGCAGTTCTTC,CASSQGTGNNYNEQFF,TRBJ2-1,TRBV4-2,.,.
TGCAGCGTTGAAGTTACTACAGTACAGGGTTACGAGCAGTACTTC,CSVEVTTVQGYEQYF,TRBJ2-7,TRBV29-1,few,.
TGTGCCACCAGCAACCTTGGACAGCTAGAGAACACTGAAGCTTTCTTT,CATSNLGQLENTEAFF,TRBJ1-1,TRBV15,.,.
TGTGCCAGCAGTCCCGGGACTAGCGTGTTAGATACGCAGTATTTT,CASSPGTSVLDTQYF,TRBJ2-3,TRBV27,few,TRBD2
TGCGCCAGCAGCTCCATAGCGGGAGCCTACAATGAGCAGTTCTTC,CASSSIAGAYNEQFF,TRBJ2-1,TRBV27,.,TRBD2
TGTGCCAGCAGACCTTGGGAGAACCAAGAGACCCAGTACTTC,CASRPWENQETQYF,TRBJ2-5,TRBV5-4,few,.
TGTGCCAGCAGTTTATTGGCGGGGTTTCGCGAGCAGTACTTC,CASSLLAGFREQYF,TRBJ2-7,TRBV12-3/TRBV12-4,few,.
TGTGCCATCAGTGGCCGACTAGCGGGAGCGTACGAGCAGTACTTC,CAISGRLAGAYEQYF,TRBJ2-7,TRBV10-3,few,TRBD2
TGTGCCAGCAGGCGAGCCTACAATGAGCAGTTCTTC,CASRRAYNEQFF,TRBJ2-1,TRBV5-5,.,.
TGTGCCACCAGTGTTGGGGGACTTTCAACGAACACCGGGGAGCTGTTTTTT,CATSVGGLSTNTGELFF,TRBJ2-2,TRBV24-1,.,.
TGCGCCAGCAATCCGGGACAGCCCTACGAGCAGTACTTC,CASNPGQPYEQYF,TRBJ2-7,TRBV5-1,.,TRBD1
TGTGCCAGCAGCCAAGACCATCGGGGGAACACTGAAGCTTTCTTT,CASSQDHRGNTEAFF,TRBJ1-1,TRBV4-2,.,.
TGTGCCAGCGGCCCGGGACAGGTCGGGAACGAGCAGTACTTC,CASGPGQVGNEQYF,TRBJ2-7,TRBV28,many,TRBD1
TGTGCCAGCAGCTTACTAGCGTCAGCCTACGAGCAGTACTTC,CASSLLASAYEQYF,TRBJ2-7,TRBV7-9,.,.
TGTGCCAGCAGTGAGTCAGGGACCAAAAACATTCAGTACTTC,CASSESGTKNIQYF,TRBJ2-4,TRBV25-1,few,.
TGTGCCAGCAGTTACCGACAGGGGCGCCAAGAGACCCAGTACTTC,CASSYRQGRQETQYF,TRBJ2-5,TRBV12-3/TRBV12-4,.,TRBD1
TGCAGCGTTGAAGATAGGACACAAGAGACCCAGTACTTC,CSVEDRTQETQYF,TRBJ2-5,TRBV29-1,few,.